This T cell receptor beta chain derives from a study of beta chain features in type 1 diabetes. J lost 0 bases, V lost 6 bases, and 5 bases had no gene match. Per the germline V gene, CDR1 is ENHRY and CDR2 is SYGVKD. The CDR3 length is 15 residues. This clone was seen more than once but under ten times. Antigen specificity is unknown. Findings of the study overall: For Type 1 diabetes patients, all four CD4+ subsets carried TCRB CDR3s that were moderately but significantly shorter. PCR might show a preference for shorter templates, equally across patients and controls.

Every bit of the isolated RNA underwent reverse transcription, so sequencing read expressed TCRB transcripts. The data were produced by immunoSEQ multiplex PCR, yet TCRdb's version contains in-frame clones alone and is incomplete. The data hold around 260,000 clones, with around 22% observed a single time. V is TRBV10-3 and J is TRBJ2-5, with 9 bases that match TRBD2. Sequenced material: naive CD4+ T cells from blood. This receptor was obtained from a woman aged 25 to 39 with type 1 diabetes. CDR3 region: CAIRHLAGYQETQYF. The CDR3 coding sequence is TGTGCCATCAGACATCTAGCGGGGTACCAAGAGACCCAGTACTTC.